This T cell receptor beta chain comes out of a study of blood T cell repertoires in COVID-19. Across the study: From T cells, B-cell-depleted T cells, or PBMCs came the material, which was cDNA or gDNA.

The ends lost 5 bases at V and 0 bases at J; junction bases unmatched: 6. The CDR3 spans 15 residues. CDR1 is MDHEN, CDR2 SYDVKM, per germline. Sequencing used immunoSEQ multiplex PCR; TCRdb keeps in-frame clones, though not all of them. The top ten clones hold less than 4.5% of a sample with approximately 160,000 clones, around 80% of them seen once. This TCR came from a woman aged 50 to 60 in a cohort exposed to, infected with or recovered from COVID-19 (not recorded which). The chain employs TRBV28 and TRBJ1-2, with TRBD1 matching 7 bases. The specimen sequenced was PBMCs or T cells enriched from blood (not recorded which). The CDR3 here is CASSVTGQANYGYTF. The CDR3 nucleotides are TGTGCCAGCAGTGTGACAGGGCAAGCTAACTATGGCTACACCTTC.